This TCR beta chain comes out of a study of blood T cells in healthy people across ages. Study-wide background: Researchers report that template switching captured about one barcoded beta molecule per two T cells.

Germline CDR1 reads MDHEN; CDR2 reads SYDVKM. The CDR3 runs to 12 residues. Isolated per sample were at least 7 million PBMCs. Samples each had at least 5.5 micrograms of total RNA extracted. A remark on this clonotype: Antigen unknown. Its ends do not fully match the called genes, so a read error is possible.

Together with a sample-barcoded 5' primer, a J-beta primer mix was included in a second PCR lasting about 6 to 11 cycles. In TCRdb, the 5' RACE reads were re-called with MiXCR into one record per CDR3 protein. The data hold hundreds of thousands of distinct CDR3 sequences, with around 32% observed a single time. Regarding the study as a whole: Both naive CD4+ cell counts and diversity were greater in long-lived donors than in aged donors.

The chain employs TRBV28 and TRBJ1-1, with 8 bases identical to TRBD1. The sequencing input was blood. This TCR derives from a woman aged 80 or older in good health. The CDR3 spells CAGSLWGDRAFF. Here the CDR3 DNA reads TGTGCCGGCAGTTTATGGGGGGACAGGGCTTTCTTT.